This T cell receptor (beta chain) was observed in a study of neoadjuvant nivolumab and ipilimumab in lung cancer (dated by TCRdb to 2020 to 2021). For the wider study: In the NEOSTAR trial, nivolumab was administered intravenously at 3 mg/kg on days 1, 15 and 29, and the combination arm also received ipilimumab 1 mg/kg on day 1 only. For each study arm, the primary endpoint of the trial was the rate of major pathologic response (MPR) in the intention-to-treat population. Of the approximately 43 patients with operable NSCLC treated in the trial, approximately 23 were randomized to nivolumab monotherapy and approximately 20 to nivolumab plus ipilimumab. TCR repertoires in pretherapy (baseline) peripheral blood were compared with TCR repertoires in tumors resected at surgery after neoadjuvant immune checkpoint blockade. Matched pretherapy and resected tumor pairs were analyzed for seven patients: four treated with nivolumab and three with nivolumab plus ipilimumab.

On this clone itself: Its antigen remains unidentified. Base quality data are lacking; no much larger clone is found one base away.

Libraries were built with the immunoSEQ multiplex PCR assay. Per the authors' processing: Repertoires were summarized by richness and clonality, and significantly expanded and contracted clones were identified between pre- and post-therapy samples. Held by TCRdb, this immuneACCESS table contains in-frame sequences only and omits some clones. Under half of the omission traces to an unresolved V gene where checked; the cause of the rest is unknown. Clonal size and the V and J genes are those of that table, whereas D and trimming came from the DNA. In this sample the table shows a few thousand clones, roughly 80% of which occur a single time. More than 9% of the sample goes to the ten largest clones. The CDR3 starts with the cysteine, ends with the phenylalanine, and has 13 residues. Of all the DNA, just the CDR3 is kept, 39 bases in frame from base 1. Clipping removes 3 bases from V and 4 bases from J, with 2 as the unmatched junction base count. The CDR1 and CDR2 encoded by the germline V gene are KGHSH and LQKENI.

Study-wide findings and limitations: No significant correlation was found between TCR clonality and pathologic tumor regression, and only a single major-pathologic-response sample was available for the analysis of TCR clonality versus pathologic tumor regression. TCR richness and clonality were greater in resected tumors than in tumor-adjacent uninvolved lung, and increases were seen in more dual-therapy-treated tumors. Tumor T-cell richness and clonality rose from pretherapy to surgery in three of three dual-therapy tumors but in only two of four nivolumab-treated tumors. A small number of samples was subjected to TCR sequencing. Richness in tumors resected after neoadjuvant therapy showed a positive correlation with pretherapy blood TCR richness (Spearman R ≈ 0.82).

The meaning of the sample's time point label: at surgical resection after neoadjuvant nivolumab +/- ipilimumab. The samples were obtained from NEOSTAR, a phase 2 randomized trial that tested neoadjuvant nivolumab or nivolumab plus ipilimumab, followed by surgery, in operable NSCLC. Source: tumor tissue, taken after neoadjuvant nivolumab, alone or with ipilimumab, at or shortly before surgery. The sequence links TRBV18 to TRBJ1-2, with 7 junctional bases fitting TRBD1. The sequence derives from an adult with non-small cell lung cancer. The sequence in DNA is TGTGCCAGCTCACCGGGACAGTCCTATGGCTACACCTTC. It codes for CASSPGQSYGYTF.